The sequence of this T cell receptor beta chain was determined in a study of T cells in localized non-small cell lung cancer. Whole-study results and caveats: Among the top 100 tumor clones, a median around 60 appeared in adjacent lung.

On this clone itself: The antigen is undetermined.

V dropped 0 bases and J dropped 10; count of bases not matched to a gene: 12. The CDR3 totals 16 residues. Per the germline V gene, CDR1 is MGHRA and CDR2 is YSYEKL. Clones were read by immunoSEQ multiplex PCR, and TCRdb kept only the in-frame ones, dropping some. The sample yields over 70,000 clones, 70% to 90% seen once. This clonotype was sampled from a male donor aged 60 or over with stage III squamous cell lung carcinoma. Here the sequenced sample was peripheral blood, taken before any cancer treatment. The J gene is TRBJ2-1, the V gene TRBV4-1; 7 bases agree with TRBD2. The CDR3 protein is CASSQDISGTAGEQFF. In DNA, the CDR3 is TGCGCCAGCAGCCAAGATATAAGCGGGACGGCTGGGGAGCAGTTCTTC.